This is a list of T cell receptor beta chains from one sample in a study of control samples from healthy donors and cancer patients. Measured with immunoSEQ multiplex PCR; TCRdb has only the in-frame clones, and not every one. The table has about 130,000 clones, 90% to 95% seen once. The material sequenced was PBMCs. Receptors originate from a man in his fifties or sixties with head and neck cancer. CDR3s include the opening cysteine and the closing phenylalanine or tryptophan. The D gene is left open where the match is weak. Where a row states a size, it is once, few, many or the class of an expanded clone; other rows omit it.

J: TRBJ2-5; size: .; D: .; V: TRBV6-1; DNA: TGTGCCAGCAGTGATTACCGACCGGGAGAGACCCAGTACTTC; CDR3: CASSDYRPGETQYF
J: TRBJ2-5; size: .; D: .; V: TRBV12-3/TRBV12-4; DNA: TGTGCCAGCAGCCAGGACCAAGAGACCCAGTACTTC; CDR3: CASSQDQETQYF
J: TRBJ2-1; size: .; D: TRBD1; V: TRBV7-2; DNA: TGTGCCAGCAGCTCACAGGGGGCGGTAAGATACAATGAGCAGTTCTTC; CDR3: CASSSQGAVRYNEQFF
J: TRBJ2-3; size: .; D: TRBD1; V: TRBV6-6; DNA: TGTGCCAGCAGTTTTAACAGGGGTGCGCAGTATTTT; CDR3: CASSFNRGAQYF
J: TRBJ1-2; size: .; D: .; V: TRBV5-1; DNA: TGCGCCAGCAGCTTGGCGGGACGAAGTGGCTACACCTTC; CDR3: CASSLAGRSGYTF
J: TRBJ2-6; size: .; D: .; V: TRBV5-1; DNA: TGCGCCAGCAGCTTGGTGTTTGGAGGCTCTGGGGCCAACGTCCTGACTTTC; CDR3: CASSLVFGGSGANVLTF
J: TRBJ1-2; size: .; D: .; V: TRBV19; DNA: TGTGCCAGTAGTATAAAAAGGACAGACTATGGCTACACCTTC; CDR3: CASSIKRTDYGYTF
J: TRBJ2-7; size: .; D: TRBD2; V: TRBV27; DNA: TGTGCCAGCAGAGTTAGCGGGGGGCTTTATTACGAGCAGTACTTC; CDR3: CASRVSGGLYYEQYF
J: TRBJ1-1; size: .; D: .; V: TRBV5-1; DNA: TGCGCCAGCAGCTTGGGGGTCAGGACTTGGACGGAACGCACTGAAGCTTTCTTT; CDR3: CASSLGVRTWTERTEAFF
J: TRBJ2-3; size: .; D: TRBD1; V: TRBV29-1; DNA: TGCAGCGTGATCGACAGGGGAGATACGCAGTATTTT; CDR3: CSVIDRGDTQYF
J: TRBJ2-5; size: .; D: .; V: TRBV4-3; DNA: TGCGCCAGCAGCCTCTCAGGAGGGCGCGGCGAGACCCAGTACTTC; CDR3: CASSLSGGRGETQYF
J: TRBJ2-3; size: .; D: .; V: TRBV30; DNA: TGTGCCTGGAGCGGGGGGCGGGGGAGCACAGATACGCAGTATTTT; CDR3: CAWSGGRGSTDTQYF
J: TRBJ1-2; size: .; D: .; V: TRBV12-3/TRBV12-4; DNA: TGTGCCAGCAGCACGAACAGCTACTATGGCTACACCTTC; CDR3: CASSTNSYYGYTF
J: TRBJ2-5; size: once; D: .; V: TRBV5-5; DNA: TGTGCCAGCAGCTTGGCAGTGGGGGGCATGGAGACCCAGTACTTC; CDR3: CASSLAVGGMETQYF
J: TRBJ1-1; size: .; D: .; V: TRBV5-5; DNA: TGTGCCAGCAGCTTGAGCAGGGACACTGAAGCTTTCTTT; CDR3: CASSLSRDTEAFF
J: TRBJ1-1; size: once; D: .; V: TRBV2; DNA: TGTGCCAGCAAGATCGCTGGGGGCACTGAAGCTTTCTTT; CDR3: CASKIAGGTEAFF
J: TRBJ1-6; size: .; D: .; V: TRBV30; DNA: TGTGCCTGGAAGAACTCCTATAATTCACCCCTCCACTTT; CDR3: CAWKNSYNSPLHF
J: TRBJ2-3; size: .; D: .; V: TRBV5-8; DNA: TGTGCCAGCAGCTTATGGGAGGGGGTCCTTAGCACAGATACGCAGTATTTT; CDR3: CASSLWEGVLSTDTQYF
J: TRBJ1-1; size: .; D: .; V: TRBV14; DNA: TGTGCCAGCGTACCCCGCGACAGATTGAACACTGAAGCTTTCTTT; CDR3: CASVPRDRLNTEAFF
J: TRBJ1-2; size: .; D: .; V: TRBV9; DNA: TGTGCCAGCAGCGTAGCTGGTACGAACTATGGCTACACCTTC; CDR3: CASSVAGTNYGYTF
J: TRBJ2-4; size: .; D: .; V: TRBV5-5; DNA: TGTGCCAGCAAAGCTAATGTTCAAGTAGCCAAAAACATTCAGTACTTC; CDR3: CASKANVQVAKNIQYF
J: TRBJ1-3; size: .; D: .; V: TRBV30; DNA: TGTGCCTGGAGCGGGGCTTCTGGAAACACCATATATTTT; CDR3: CAWSGASGNTIYF
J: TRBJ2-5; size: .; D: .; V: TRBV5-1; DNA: TGCGCCAGCAGCATACTAAAAGAGACCCAGTACTTC; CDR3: CASSILKETQYF
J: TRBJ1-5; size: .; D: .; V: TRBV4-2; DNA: TGTGCCAGCAGCCAGTCTGGGCAGGGTGGTCAGCCCCAGCATTTT; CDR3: CASSQSGQGGQPQHF
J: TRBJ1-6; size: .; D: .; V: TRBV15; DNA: TGTGCCACCAGCAGAGCCCCCCGGGACACCAATTCACCCCTCCACTTT; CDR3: CATSRAPRDTNSPLHF
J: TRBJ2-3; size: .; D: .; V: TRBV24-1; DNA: TGTGCCACCAGTGACCCGACTAGTTCAGATACGCAGTATTTT; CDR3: CATSDPTSSDTQYF
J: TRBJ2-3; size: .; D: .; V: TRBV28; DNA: TGTGCCAGCCGGGAGTGGACAGGCCGCACAGATACGCAGTATTTT; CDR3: CASREWTGRTDTQYF
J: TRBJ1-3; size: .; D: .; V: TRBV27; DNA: TGTGCCAGCAGTCGGACTCTAGGGGGAAACACCATATATTTT; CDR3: CASSRTLGGNTIYF
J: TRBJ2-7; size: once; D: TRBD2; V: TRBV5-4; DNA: TGTGCCAGCTCCGCGGTAGCGGGGGGGCACTCCTACGAGCAGTACTTC; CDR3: CASSAVAGGHSYEQYF
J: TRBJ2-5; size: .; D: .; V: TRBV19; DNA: TGTGCCAGTAGTCCAGGGCCACCACGAAAGGTGACCCAGTACTTC; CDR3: CASSPGPPRKVTQYF
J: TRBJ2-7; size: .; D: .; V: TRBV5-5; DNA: TGTGCCAGCAGCCATCCGGGACCCTGGAGAAACGAGCAGTACTTC; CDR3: CASSHPGPWRNEQYF
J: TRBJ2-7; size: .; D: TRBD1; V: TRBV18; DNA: TGTGCCAGCTCACCACGACAGGGGGACTACGAGCAGTACTTC; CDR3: CASSPRQGDYEQYF
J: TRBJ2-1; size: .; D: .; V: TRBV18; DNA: TGTGCCAGCTCACCACGGGTTACAGGGTACGATGAGCAGTTCTTC; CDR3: CASSPRVTGYDEQFF
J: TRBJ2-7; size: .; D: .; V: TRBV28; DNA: TGTGCCAGCATAGGGACGCTCTCCTACGAGCAGTACTTC; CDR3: CASIGTLSYEQYF
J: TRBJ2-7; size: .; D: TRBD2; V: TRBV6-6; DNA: TGTGCCAGCAAACGGGGGGGAGCCTACCAGTACTTC; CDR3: CASKRGGAYQYF
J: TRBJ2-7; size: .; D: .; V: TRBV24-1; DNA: TGTGCCACCAGCAAAGGGAGCTCCTACGAGCAGTACTTC; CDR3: CATSKGSSYEQYF
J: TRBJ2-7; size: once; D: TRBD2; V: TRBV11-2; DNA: TGTGCCAGCAGCTCACTAGCGGTGTACTCCTACGAGCAGTACTTC; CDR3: CASSSLAVYSYEQYF
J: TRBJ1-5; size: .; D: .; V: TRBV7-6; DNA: TGTGCCAGCAGCTCACACTCAGGGGGCAATCAGCCCCAGCATTTT; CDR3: CASSSHSGGNQPQHF
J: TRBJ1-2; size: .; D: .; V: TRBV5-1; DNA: TGCGCCAGCAGCTTGGAAGGGGGAGAAGGCTATGGCTACACCTTC; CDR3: CASSLEGGEGYGYTF
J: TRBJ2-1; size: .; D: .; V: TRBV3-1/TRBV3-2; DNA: TGTGCCAGCAGCCAGACTACCCACCGTGGGGCTCGTGAGCAGTTCTTC; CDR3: CASSQTTHRGAREQFF
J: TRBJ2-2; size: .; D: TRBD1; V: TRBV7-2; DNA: TGTGCCAGCAGCTTGCAGGGGGCGCGAAGCACCGGGGAGCTGTTTTTT; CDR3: CASSLQGARSTGELFF
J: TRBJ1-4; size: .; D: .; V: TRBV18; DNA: TGTGCCAGCGCGGCGGGACGGGGTAATGAAAAACTGTTTTTT; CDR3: CASAAGRGNEKLFF
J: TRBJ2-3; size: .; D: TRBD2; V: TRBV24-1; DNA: TGTGCCACCGCAGACAAGCGGGGGGGGCCCGGCACAGATACGCAGTATTTT; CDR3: CATADKRGGPGTDTQYF
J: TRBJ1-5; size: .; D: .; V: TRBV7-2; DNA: TGTGCCAGCAGCTTTCAGAAGGGTAGCAATCAGCCCCAGCATTTT; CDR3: CASSFQKGSNQPQHF
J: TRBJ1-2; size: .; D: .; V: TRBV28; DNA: TGTGCCAGCAGCAGGGACATGGGCCGGGGCTACACCTTC; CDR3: CASSRDMGRGYTF
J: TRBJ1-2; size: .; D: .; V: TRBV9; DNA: TGTGCCAGCAGCGCCACACCCGGGGATGGCTACACCTTC; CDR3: CASSATPGDGYTF